This TCR beta chain derives from a study of siplizumab effects on memory and regulatory T cells. Clones were sequenced by immunoSEQ multiplex PCR, and TCRdb holds only the in-frame ones, with some missing. This repertoire shows 50,000 or so clones, approximately 93% found once; its top ten account for less than 45%. With regard to this clone: Its target is unknown.

The CDR3 spans 18 residues. V lost 1 base to trimming and J lost 3 bases; unmatched junction nucleotides: 15. Germline CDR1 SGHDN, CDR2 FVKESK. Study results and caveats: Significant reduction of alloreactive sequences traceable to unstimulated CD4+ memory cells was observed with siplizumab. Apparently more diverse than memory cells, naive T cells also seemed major alloresponse contributors. The authors could not assign a naive or memory phenotype to roughly 80-95% of proliferating CD4+ or CD8+ clones.

Sequenced input: CD8+ T cells sorted from blood. The origin of this receptor is a human donor in good health. The chain couples TRBV14 to TRBJ2-7, with 7 bases identical to TRBD1. CDR3 coding DNA: TGTGCCAGCAGCCAAGCTGGGGCTTGGCCAGGGGGTTTCTACGAGCAGTACTTC. Translated: CASSQAGAWPGGFYEQYF.